The 8 T cell receptor beta chains in this list originate from one sample, sequenced in a study of OX40 agonist ivuxolimab in advanced cancers. Repertoires were generated with immunoSEQ multiplex PCR, while TCRdb's copy carries only in-frame clones and drops some. This sample yields tens of thousands of clones, of which more than 70% are seen a single time; roughly 2.3% belongs to the top ten. The sample was CD4+ or CD8+ T cells sorted from blood, taken in a trial of the OX40 agonist ivuxolimab. Source of these receptors: an adult with an advanced solid tumor such as melanoma, head and neck, liver or kidney cancer.

The chain couples TRBV30 to TRBJ2-7; D not certain. The V end was cut by 3 bases, the J end by 7 bases, with 13 bases between. Germline CDR1 GTSNPN, CDR2 SVGIG (reference sequence). The CDR3 covers 12 residues. CDR3 loop: CAWSEAPWEQYF. The CDR3, as DNA: TGTGCCTGGAGCGAGGCCCCCTGGGAGCAGTACTTC. Full variable domain (rest looked up from reference TRBV30 and TRBJ2-7): SQTIHQWPATLVQPVGSPLSLECTVEGTSNPNLYWYRQAAGRGLQLLFYSVGIGQISSEVPQNLSASRPQDRQFILSSKKLLLSDSGFYLCAWSEAPWEQYFGPGTRLTVT.

This chain uses TRBV18 with TRBJ2-3; D may match TRBD1 or TRBD2 (6 bases each). CDR3 size: 16 residues. Germline values: CDR1 KGHSH, CDR2 LQKENI. Trimming took 3 bases from V and 2 from J, leaving 15 bases between them. The CDR3 DNA follows: TGTGCCAGCTCACCCCAGGGGCGGGATATCACAGATACGCAGTATTTT. This translates into CASSPQGRDITDTQYF.

The chain combines TRBV30 with TRBJ2-1, with 8 positions matching TRBD1. Looked up from germline, CDR1 is GTSNPN and CDR2 is SVGIG (reference sequence). This CDR3 has 15 amino acids. Unmatched junction bases numbered 12, after V lost 5 bases and J lost 6 bases. The CDR3 sequence: CAWADWTGMGNEQFF. The CDR3 nucleotides are TGTGCCTGGGCTGATTGGACAGGGATGGGCAATGAGCAGTTCTTC.

This clone was observed a handful of times. CDR3: CASSWADQPQHF. The CDR3 DNA is TGTGCCAGTAGTTGGGCGGATCAGCCCCAGCATTTT. The V call is TRBV19, the J call TRBJ1-5, with unresolved D. Germline CDR1 and CDR2: LNHDA and SQIVND (reference sequence). The CDR3 has 12 amino acids. V was pared by 5 bases and J by 5 bases, with 7 bases between.

This clone was counted once. The V and J genes are TRBV6-5 and TRBJ2-3; D is possibly TRBD2 (7 bases). V lost 6 bases to trimming and J lost 6 bases, with 10 bases between them. This CDR3 region has 12 residues. Germline V gene sequence: CDR1 MNHEY, CDR2 SVGAGI. The CDR3 bases are TGTGCCAGCAGCAGGGGAGGGGATACGCAGTATTTT. Encoded protein: CASSRGGDTQYF.

CDR3 sequence: CASSWRADTQYF. CDR3 coding DNA: TGTGCCAGCAGCTGGAGGGCGGATACGCAGTATTTT. The gene calls are TRBV28 and TRBJ2-3; possibly TRBD2 for D (6 bases). Germline values: CDR1 MDHEN, CDR2 SYDVKM. The CDR3 totals 12 residues. The V and J ends lost 6 bases and 6 bases respectively, with 10 bases between them.

The chain links TRBV11-3 to TRBJ2-7; 11 bases line up with TRBD1. The CDR3 extends over 15 amino acids. V shed 3 bases and J 2 bases; nucleotides not matched to a gene: 3. CDR1 and CDR2 from the germline V gene are SGHNT and YENEEA. Here the CDR3 reads CASSLGQGVPYEQYF. CDR3 sequence (DNA): TGTGCCAGCAGCTTGGGACAGGGGGTTCCCTACGAGCAGTACTTC. Full variable domain (missing parts from reference TRBV11-3 and TRBJ2-7): EAGVVQSPRYKIIEKKQPVAFWCNPISGHNTLYWYLQNLGQGPELLIRYENEEAVDDSQLPKDRFSAERLKGVDSTLKIQPAELGDSAVYLCASSLGQGVPYEQYFGPGTRLTVT.

The chain carries TRBV7-8 and TRBJ2-5, with 7 bases matching TRBD2. Germline lookup yields CDR1 SGHVS and CDR2 FQNEAQ. The CDR3 extends over 17 amino acids. V was clipped by 0 bases and J by 3 bases; unmatched bases: 10. DNA of the CDR3: TGTGCCAGCAGCTTAGCGCATGGGGGAGGGTCTAAAGAGACCCAGTACTTC. This gives the protein CASSLAHGGGSKETQYF.